In this sample, the clone carrying this TCR beta chain turned up many times. The germline V and J ends were trimmed by 2 bases and 7 bases, with 9 bases remaining between them. Germline CDR1 is MNHEY and CDR2 is SVGEGT. This CDR3 is built from 13 residues. The data originate from a study of breast tumors, draining lymph nodes, adjacent tissues. TCRdb re-called the multiplex PCR reads through MiXCR, storing one row per CDR3 protein. Counted here are 45,000 or so distinct CDR3 sequences, 20% to 25% occurring once; the ten biggest clones make up under 9.5%. The receptor's source is a female donor with breast cancer. Some clones in this sample may be carry-over from other donors' samples. V usage is TRBV6-2 or TRBV6-3 and J usage is TRBJ1-5; D possibly corresponds to TRBD1 (6 bases). The source material was breast tumor tissue. CDR3 protein: CASSYTGSQPQHF. The CDR3 nucleotides read TGTGCCAGCAGTTACACAGGGTCCCAGCCCCAGCATTTT.